This T cell receptor (beta chain) was obtained from a study of cytomegalovirus exposure and HLA in healthy donors. Primers: 60 Vbeta forward and 13 Jbeta reverse. Generated by immunoSEQ multiplex PCR, the TCRdb table keeps only in-frame clones and is missing some. The sample has approximately 150,000 clones, approximately 81% seen once; the top ten hold approximately 7%. The CDR3 is made up of 15 amino acids. The germline V gene has CDR1 LGHNA and CDR2 YNFKEQ. The ends were cut back, 0 bases at V and 7 bases at J, with 10 bases in the middle. Remarks on this clone: Its antigen is unknown.

General study results and limits: TCR sequences were mostly rare, though some public TCRs occurred in many donors. In a later analysis, TCR association rates varied by HLA locus: DRB1 most, HLA-C fewest. The authors later found HLA-associated TCR beta chains more clonally expanded than equally common others. High specificity and sensitivity for cytomegalovirus status were reported for the classifier.

The source material was PBMCs. This chain joins TRBV4-2 and TRBJ1-6, with a tentative D call TRBD1 (6 bases). This clonotype was sampled from a woman in her 30s in good health and CMV-seropositive. The CDR3 DNA is TGTGCCAGCAGCCAAGATTCCAGGGGAAATTCACCCCTCCACTTT. This sequence encodes CASSQDSRGNSPLHF.